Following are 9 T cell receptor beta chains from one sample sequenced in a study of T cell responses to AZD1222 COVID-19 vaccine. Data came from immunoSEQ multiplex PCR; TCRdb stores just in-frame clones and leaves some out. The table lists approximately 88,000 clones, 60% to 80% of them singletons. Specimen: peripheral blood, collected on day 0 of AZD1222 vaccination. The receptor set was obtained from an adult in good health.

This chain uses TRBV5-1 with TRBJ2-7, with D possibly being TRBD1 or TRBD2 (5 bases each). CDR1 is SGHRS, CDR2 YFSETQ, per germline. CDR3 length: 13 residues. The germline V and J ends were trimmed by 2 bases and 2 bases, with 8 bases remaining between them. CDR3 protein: CASSFGTAYEQYF. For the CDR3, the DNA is TGCGCCAGCAGCTTTGGGACGGCCTACGAGCAGTACTTC.

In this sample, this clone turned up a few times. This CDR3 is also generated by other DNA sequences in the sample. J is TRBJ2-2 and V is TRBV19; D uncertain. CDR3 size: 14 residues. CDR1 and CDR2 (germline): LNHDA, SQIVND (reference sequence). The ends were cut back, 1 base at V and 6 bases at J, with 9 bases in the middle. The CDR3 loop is CASSIVGLAGELFF. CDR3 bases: TGTGCCAGTAGTATAGTCGGGTTGGCCGGGGAGCTGTTTTTT.

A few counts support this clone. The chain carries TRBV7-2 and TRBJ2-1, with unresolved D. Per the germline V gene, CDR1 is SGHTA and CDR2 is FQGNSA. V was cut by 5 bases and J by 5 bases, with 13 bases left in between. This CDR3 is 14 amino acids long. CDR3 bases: TGTGCCAGCAGCCCTTGGGCTAGAAACAATGAGCAGTTCTTC. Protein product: CASSPWARNNEQFF.

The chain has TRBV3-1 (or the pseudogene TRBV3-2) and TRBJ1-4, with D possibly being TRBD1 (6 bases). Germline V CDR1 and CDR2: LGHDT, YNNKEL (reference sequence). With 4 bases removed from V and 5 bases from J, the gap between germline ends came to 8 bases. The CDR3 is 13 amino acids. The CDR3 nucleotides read TGTGCCAGCAGCCTACAGGGAAATGAAAAACTGTTTTTT. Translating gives CASSLQGNEKLFF.

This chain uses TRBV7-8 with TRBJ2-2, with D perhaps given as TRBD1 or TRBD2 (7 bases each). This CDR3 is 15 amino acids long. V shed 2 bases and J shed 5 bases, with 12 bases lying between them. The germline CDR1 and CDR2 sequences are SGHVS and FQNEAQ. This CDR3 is CASSLRQGGTGELFF. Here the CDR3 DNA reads TGTGCCAGCAGCTTAAGACAGGGAGGGACCGGGGAGCTGTTTTTT.

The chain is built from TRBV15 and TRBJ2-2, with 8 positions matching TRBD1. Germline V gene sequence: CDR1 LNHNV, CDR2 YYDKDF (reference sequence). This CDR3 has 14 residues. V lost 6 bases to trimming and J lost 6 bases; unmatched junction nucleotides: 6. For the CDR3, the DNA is TGTGCCACCAGTATAGGACAGGGCGCCGGGGAGCTGTTTTTT. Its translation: CATSIGQGAGELFF. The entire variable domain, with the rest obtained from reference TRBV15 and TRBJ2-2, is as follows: DAMVIQNPRYQVTQFGKPVTLSCSQTLNHNVMYWYQQKSSQAPKLLFHYYDKDFNNEADTPDNFQSRRPNTSFCFLDIRSPGLGDTAMYLCATSIGQGAGELFFGEGSRLTVL.

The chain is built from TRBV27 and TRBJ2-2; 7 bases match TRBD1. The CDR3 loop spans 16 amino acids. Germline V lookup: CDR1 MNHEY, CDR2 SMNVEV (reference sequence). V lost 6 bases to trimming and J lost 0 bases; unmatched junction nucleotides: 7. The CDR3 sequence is CASRIGQATNTGELFF. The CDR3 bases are TGTGCCAGCAGAATCGGACAGGCGACGAACACCGGGGAGCTGTTTTTT.

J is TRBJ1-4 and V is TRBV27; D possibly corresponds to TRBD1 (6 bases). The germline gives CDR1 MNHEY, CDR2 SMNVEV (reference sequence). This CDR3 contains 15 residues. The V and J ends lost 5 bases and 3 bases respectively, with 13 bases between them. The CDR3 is CASSPTGTPNEKLFF. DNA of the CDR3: TGTGCCAGCAGTCCCACAGGGACGCCTAATGAAAAACTGTTTTTT.

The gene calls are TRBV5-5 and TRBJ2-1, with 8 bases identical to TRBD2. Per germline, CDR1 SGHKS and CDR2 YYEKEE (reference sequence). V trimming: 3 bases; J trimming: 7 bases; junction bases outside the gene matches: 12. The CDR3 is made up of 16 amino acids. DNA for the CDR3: TGTGCCAGCAGCTGGACCGGGACTAGAAGTGGGAATGAGCAGTTCTTC. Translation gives CASSWTGTRSGNEQFF. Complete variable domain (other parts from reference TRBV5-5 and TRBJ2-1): DAGVTQSPTHLIKTRGQQVTLRCSPISGHKSVSWYQQVLGQGPQFIFQYYEKEERGRGNFPDRFSARQFPNYSSELNVNALLLGDSALYLCASSWTGTRSGNEQFFGPGTRLTVL.